A selection of T cell receptor beta chains follows, all from one sample in a study of T cells after yellow fever vaccination. MiXCR, applied by TCRdb to the 5' RACE reads, yields one record per CDR3 protein. Of 400,000 or so distinct CDR3 sequences in the sample, under 20% were seen once. This sample comprised PBMCs, obtained before the yellow fever booster vaccination. The origin of the receptors is a man aged 18-30 years who received the YFV17D yellow fever vaccine. Each CDR3 is given with its conserved first and last residue. The D gene is left open where the match is weak. The listing skips clone size in some rows; elsewhere it reads once, few, many or a size class.

CDR3 length	V gene	D gene	J gene	clone size	CDR3 DNA	CDR3 protein
14	TRBV6-5	TRBD2	TRBJ2-2	once	TGTGCCAGCAGTTACGGCGGGGGGAACGGGGAGCTGTTTTTT	CASSYGGGNGELFF
18	TRBV7-9	TRBD1	TRBJ2-1	NA	TGTGCCAGCAGTTCCGGGACAGGGGCCGTCAGTCCCTACAATGAGCAGTTCTTC	CASSSGTGAVSPYNEQFF
19	TRBV11-2	TRBD2	TRBJ2-3	NA	TGTGCCAGCAGCTTACCCTCACCCCTAGCGGGGACTAGCACAGATACGCAGTATTTT	CASSLPSPLAGTSTDTQYF
16	TRBV19	TRBD2	TRBJ2-2	few	TGTGCCAGTCTCCCCTTAGCGGGGTCGAACACCGGGGAGCTGTTTTTT	CASLPLAGSNTGELFF
17	TRBV25-1	TRBD2	TRBJ2-1	few	TGTGCCAGCAGTGAATCACCCCCCGGGACTAGCGGGGGCCAGCAGTTCTTC	CASSESPPGTSGGQQFF
14	TRBV7-6	NA	TRBJ1-1	few	TGTGCCAGCAGCCTAGGTAGTCGGAACACTGAAGCTTTCTTT	CASSLGSRNTEAFF
17	TRBV4-1	TRBD2	TRBJ2-1	NA	TGCGCCAGCAGCCCCCTCTGGGTTAGCGGGGGGGACAATGAGCAGTTCTTC	CASSPLWVSGGDNEQFF
13	TRBV12-3/TRBV12-4	NA	TRBJ1-4	few	TGTGCCAGCAGTTTGGGGGGGAATGAAAAACTGTTTTTT	CASSLGGNEKLFF
14	TRBV10-1	TRBD2	TRBJ2-1	NA	TGCGCCAGCAGTGAGTCGACTAGCGGGGGTGAGCAGTTCTTC	CASSESTSGGEQFF
16	TRBV9	TRBD1	TRBJ1-2	NA	TGTGCCAGCACCTCCGGACAGGGGGCTTTAGCTTTAGGCTACACCTTC	CASTSGQGALALGYTF
16	TRBV20-1	TRBD2	TRBJ2-1	few	TGCAGTGCTAGTTCGAGCGGGGGGGCTTCCTACAATGAGCAGTTCTTC	CSASSSGGASYNEQFF
17	TRBV4-3	TRBD2	TRBJ2-5	few	TGCGCCAGCAGCCAGGTGACTAGCGGGGGCCCTATTAAGGCCCAGTACTTC	CASSQVTSGGPIKAQYF
13	TRBV5-1	NA	TRBJ1-6	NA	TGCGCCAGCAGCTTGTTCGGGAATTCACCCCTCCACTTT	CASSLFGNSPLHF
14	TRBV12-3/TRBV12-4	NA	TRBJ1-6	NA	TGTGCCAGCAGTTTAGCGCTATATAATTCACCCCTCCACTTT	CASSLALYNSPLHF
12	TRBV7-9	NA	TRBJ1-1	NA	TGTGCCAGCAGCTCACTCTGGACTGAAGCTTTCTTT	CASSSLWTEAFF
17	TRBV4-1	NA	TRBJ1-2	NA	TGCGCCAGCAGCCAAGATCAAGGCGGGCTTGGTAGGTCTGGCTACACCTTC	CASSQDQGGLGRSGYTF
14	TRBV23-1	TRBD1	TRBJ1-5	NA	TGCGCCAGCAGGAGGACAGGGCGGAATCAGCCCCAGCATTTT	CASRRTGRNQPQHF
13	TRBV12-3/TRBV12-4	NA	TRBJ1-3	once	TGTGCCAGCAGTTTCCGACCAGGAAACACCATATATTTT	CASSFRPGNTIYF
16	TRBV5-4	NA	TRBJ2-6	few	TGTGCCAGCAGCTTGGAGGGGGTTGATGGGGCCAACGTCCTGACTTTC	CASSLEGVDGANVLTF
13	TRBV7-9	NA	TRBJ1-2	few	TGTGCCAGCACCGCGGGGGCCAACTATGGCTACACCTTC	CASTAGANYGYTF
15	TRBV5-6	NA	TRBJ1-5	NA	TGTGCCAGCAGCTTGGGGGGACGGGTAAATCAGCCCCAGCATTTT	CASSLGGRVNQPQHF